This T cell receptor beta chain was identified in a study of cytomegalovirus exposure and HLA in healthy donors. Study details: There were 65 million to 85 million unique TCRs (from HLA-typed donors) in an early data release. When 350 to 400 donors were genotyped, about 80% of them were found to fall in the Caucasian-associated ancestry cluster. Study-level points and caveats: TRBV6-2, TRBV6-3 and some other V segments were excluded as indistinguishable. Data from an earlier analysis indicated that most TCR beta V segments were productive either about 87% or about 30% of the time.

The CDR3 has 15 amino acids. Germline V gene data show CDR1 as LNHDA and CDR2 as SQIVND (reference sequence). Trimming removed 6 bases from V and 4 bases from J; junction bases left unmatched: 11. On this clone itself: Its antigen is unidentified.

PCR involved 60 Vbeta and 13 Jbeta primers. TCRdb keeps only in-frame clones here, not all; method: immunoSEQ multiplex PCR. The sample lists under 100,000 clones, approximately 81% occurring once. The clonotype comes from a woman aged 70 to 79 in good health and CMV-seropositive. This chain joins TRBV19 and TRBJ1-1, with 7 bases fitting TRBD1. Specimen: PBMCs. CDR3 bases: TGTGCCAGTAGCACCCTCCCAACAGGGGCCACTGAAGCTTTCTTT. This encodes CASSTLPTGATEAFF.